The 31 T cell receptor beta chains below come from one sample, sequenced in a study of T-cell reconstitution after alpha-beta-depleted transplantation in children. As it was prepared, the TCRbeta library received unique molecular identifiers. A single record per CDR3 protein comes from TCRdb applying MiXCR to the PCR reads. The sample includes over 300,000 distinct CDR3 sequences, around 10% of them seen just once. The input for sequencing was PBMCs from the stem cell graft donor, taken from the stem cell graft. The receptors here all came from a human donor who donated a stem cell graft to a child with acute lymphoblastic leukemia.

V usage is TRBV27 and J usage is TRBJ1-1; D is perhaps TRBD1 (5 bases). Germline V gene lookup returns CDR1 MNHEY and CDR2 SMNVEV (reference sequence). Trimming removed 4 bases at V and 4 bases at J, with 19 bases between. The CDR3 has 16 residues. The CDR3 sequence: CASSWAAGLFATEAFF. Written as DNA, the CDR3 is TGTGCCAGCAGTTGGGCCGCGGGGCTATTTGCCACTGAAGCTTTCTTT.

The chain uses TRBV2 and TRBJ2-7; 12 nucleotides match TRBD2. The ends lost 6 bases at V and 6 bases at J; junction bases unmatched: 9. Germline-derived CDR1 and CDR2 are SNHLY and FYNNEI. This CDR3 has 15 residues. The CDR3 loop reads CASSDRLAGVGEQYF. For the CDR3, the DNA is TGTGCCAGCAGCGACCGACTAGCGGGAGTCGGCGAGCAGTACTTC.

This chain joins TRBV5-1 and TRBJ2-5; either TRBD1 or TRBD2 may fit D (5 bases each). V dropped 4 bases and J dropped 5 bases, with 12 bases sitting between them. The CDR3 has 13 amino acids. Per germline, CDR1 SGHRS and CDR2 YFSETQ. The CDR3: CASSPGRKETQYF. The CDR3 DNA is TGCGCCAGCAGCCCGGGACGGAAGGAGACCCAGTACTTC. The full variable domain, with the rest looked up from reference TRBV5-1 and TRBJ2-5, is KAGVTQTPRYLIKTRGQQVTLSCSPISGHRSVSWYQQTPGQGLQFLFEYFSETQRNKGNFPGRFSGRQFSNSRSEMNVSTLELGDSALYLCASSPGRKETQYFGPGTRLLVL.

This clonotype was counted a few times. The chain couples TRBV27 to TRBJ1-1, with 7 positions matching TRBD1. V lost 9 bases to trimming and J lost 3 bases; unmatched junction nucleotides: 10. Germline V gene sequence: CDR1 MNHEY, CDR2 SMNVEV (reference sequence). The CDR3 runs 14 residues. CDR3 nucleotides: TGTGCCAGTCATAAGACAGGGATGGACACTGAAGCTTTCTTT. Amino acid sequence: CASHKTGMDTEAFF.

V usage is TRBV11-2 and J usage is TRBJ2-3, with D uncertain. Germline V gene sequence: CDR1 SGHAT, CDR2 FQNNGV. The CDR3 spans 15 residues. Trimming left V 2 bases short and J 2 bases short, with 11 bases between. This CDR3 reads CASSLFSTPTDTQYF. Here the CDR3 DNA reads TGTGCCAGCAGCTTATTCAGCACACCCACAGATACGCAGTATTTT.

V usage is TRBV4-3 and J usage is TRBJ2-7; 9 bases fit TRBD2. The germline V gene encodes CDR1 LGHNA and CDR2 YSLEER. The CDR3 sequence is 16 residues long. The V segment lost 4 bases and the J segment 0 bases; nucleotides outside the gene matches: 7. The chain's CDR3 is CASSPGLATSSYEQYF. The CDR3 DNA follows: TGCGCCAGCAGCCCGGGACTAGCTACGAGCTCCTACGAGCAGTACTTC.

This clonotype was recorded at least ten times. The rearrangement uses TRBV12-3 or TRBV12-4 and TRBJ1-2, with TRBD1 identical over 7 bases. The CDR3 sequence is 13 residues long. V lost 3 bases to trimming and J lost 8 bases; unmatched junction nucleotides: 6. The CDR3 spells CASSFRQGRGYTF. Written as DNA, the CDR3 is TGTGCCAGCAGTTTCCGACAGGGTCGAGGCTACACCTTC.

This clonotype was counted ten times or more. The chain combines TRBV5-1 with TRBJ2-7; TRBD1 matches at 8 bases. Per the germline V gene, CDR1 is SGHRS and CDR2 is YFSETQ. The CDR3 consists of 17 residues. V gave up 0 bases and J gave up 0 bases; unmatched junction bases: 8. This CDR3 is CASSLARLDRVSYEQYF. In DNA, the CDR3 is TGCGCCAGCAGCTTGGCCCGCTTGGACAGGGTCTCCTACGAGCAGTACTTC.

The table lists this clonotype with many counts. This sequence joins TRBV7-8 and TRBJ2-7; 9 bases are shared with TRBD1. The CDR3 spans 14 residues. Germline CDR1 is SGHVS and CDR2 is FQNEAQ. The J segment lost 4 bases and the V segment lost 7 bases, leaving 8 bases of the junction unmatched. The CDR3 nucleotides are TGTGCCAGCATCGCCGGGACAGGGCGATACGAGCAGTACTTC. This sequence encodes CASIAGTGRYEQYF.

This clonotype came up many times. The chain recombines TRBV20-1 with TRBJ1-3; the match to TRBD1 covers 8 bases. CDR3 length equals 17 residues. Trimming cost V 0 bases and J 4 bases; bases outside gene matches: 11. In germline, CDR1 is DFQATT, CDR2 SNEGSKA (reference sequence). As DNA, the CDR3 is TGCAGTGCTAGAGATACTGGGACAGGCTCTGGGGGAAACACCATATATTTT. Protein: CSARDTGTGSGGNTIYF.

This clonotype was detected only a few times. This chain uses TRBV20-1 with TRBJ2-5; 10 bases agree with TRBD2. Trimming took 4 bases from V and 5 from J; bases not matched to a gene: 13. The CDR3 loop spans 16 amino acids. Per germline, CDR1 DFQATT and CDR2 SNEGSKA (reference sequence). The CDR3 region is CSAKWTSGSPAETQYF. CDR3 coding DNA: TGCAGTGCTAAGTGGACTAGCGGCTCCCCTGCGGAGACCCAGTACTTC.

This clonotype was detected a few times. This chain uses TRBV3-1 with TRBJ2-5; 8 bases are shared with TRBD2. This CDR3 is built from 16 residues. Per germline, CDR1 LGHDT and CDR2 YNNKEL (reference sequence). Unmatched junction bases numbered 8, after V lost 0 bases and J lost 5 bases. Here the CDR3 reads CASSQEPSPGGETQYF. The CDR3 nucleotides are TGTGCCAGCAGCCAAGAGCCGTCCCCGGGGGGGGAGACCCAGTACTTC.

J is TRBJ2-4 and V is TRBV3-1; no firm D call. Trimming took 0 bases from V and 0 from J, leaving 21 bases between them. The CDR3 covers 20 residues. Germline V lookup: CDR1 LGHDT, CDR2 YNNKEL (reference sequence). CDR3 loop: CASSQDLDQAGALAKNIQYF. DNA of the CDR3: TGTGCCAGCAGCCAAGATCTTGACCAGGCCGGCGCGCTAGCCAAAAACATTCAGTACTTC. The entire variable domain, with the rest obtained from reference TRBV3-1 and TRBJ2-4, is as follows: DTAVSQTPKYLVTQMGNDKSIKCEQNLGHDTMYWYKQDSKKFLKIMFSYNNKELIINETVPNRFSPKSPDKAHLNLHINSLELGDSAVYFCASSQDLDQAGALAKNIQYFGAGTRLSVL.

This clonotype has only a few counts. The chain couples TRBV10-3 to TRBJ1-4; no firm D call. V was trimmed by 4 bases and J by 4 bases, leaving 4 bases between them. CDR3 length: 12 residues. The germline V gene has CDR1 ENHRY and CDR2 SYGVKD. CDR3 sequence: CAISAHNEKLFF. The CDR3 DNA reads TGTGCCATCAGTGCTCATAATGAAAAACTGTTTTTT.

The rearrangement links TRBV11-1 to TRBJ2-1, with D possibly being TRBD2 (6 bases). Germline values: CDR1 SGHAT, CDR2 FQDESV (reference sequence). There are 19 residues in the CDR3. The V gene lost 5 bases and the J gene lost 10 bases, with 33 bases spanning the gap. The CDR3 DNA follows: TGTGCCAGCAGCGTCGTCGCTAGGCCCTATGGCGGGCGGGGTCGGGAGCAGTTCTTC. Protein sequence: CASSVVARPYGGRGREQFF.

V usage is TRBV15 and J usage is TRBJ2-5; D call uncertain. CDR1 and CDR2 (germline): LNHNV, YYDKDF (reference sequence). The CDR3 runs to 15 residues. Trimming left V 3 bases short and J 0 bases short, with 11 bases between. The CDR3 loop is CATSRPDWYQETQYF. CDR3 nucleotide sequence: TGTGCCACCAGCAGGCCCGACTGGTACCAAGAGACCCAGTACTTC.

This rearrangement joins TRBV27 to TRBJ2-7, with unresolved D. Germline CDR1 and CDR2: MNHEY and SMNVEV (reference sequence). This CDR3 comprises 16 residues. Trimming shortened V by 5 bases and J by 3 bases, and 20 bases separated the two germline ends. The DNA for the CDR3 is TGTGCCAGCAGTCTGAGGTCGGTGAGTACTCACTACGAGCAGTACTTC. Translation gives CASSLRSVSTHYEQYF.

In its sample, this clonotype was seen a few times. The chain employs TRBV4-1 and TRBJ2-1; weak D call: TRBD2 (6 bases). Deletions cut 3 bases from V and 1 base from J, with 10 bases between. CDR1 and CDR2 from the germline V gene are MGHRA and YSYEKL. This CDR3 spans 15 amino acids. This chain's CDR3 is CASSHSSGSYNEQFF. For the CDR3, the DNA is TGCGCCAGCAGCCATTCCAGCGGGTCCTACAATGAGCAGTTCTTC.

This clonotype appeared a few times. The chain is built from TRBV7-2 and TRBJ1-2; a weak D match, TRBD1 (6 bases). Germline lookup yields CDR1 SGHTA and CDR2 FQGNSA. CDR3 length: 16 residues. V shed 5 bases and J shed 7 bases, with 23 bases lying between them. CDR3 sequence: CASSLLESQGFSGYTF. In DNA, the CDR3 is TGTGCCAGCAGCCTGCTGGAAAGTCAGGGGTTTTCTGGCTACACCTTC.

Many counts were recorded for this clonotype. This chain connects TRBV2 to TRBJ2-3; 10 nucleotides align to TRBD2. CDR3 size: 14 residues. Germline CDR1 and CDR2: SNHLY and FYNNEI. J gave up 4 bases and V 8 bases, and 6 bases lay outside the gene matches. The CDR3 coding sequence is TGTGCCAGCTGCAGCGGGAGGGGAGCAGATACGCAGTATTTT. Protein sequence: CASCSGRGADTQYF.

The chain joins TRBV7-2 to TRBJ1-5; unclear D gene. Germline V CDR1 and CDR2: SGHTA, FQGNSA. Trimming took off 1 base at V and 3 bases at J, with 10 bases between the two ends. This CDR3 comprises 15 residues. Written as DNA, the CDR3 is TGTGCCAGCAGCTTAGAGGGCGGGTTCAATCAGCCCCAGCATTTT. Protein product: CASSLEGGFNQPQHF. Complete variable domain (other parts from reference TRBV7-2 and TRBJ1-5): GAGVSQSPSNKVTEKGKDVELRCDPISGHTALYWYRQSLGQGLEFLIYFQGNSAPDKSGLPSDRFSAERTGGSVSTLTIQRTQQEDSAVYLCASSLEGGFNQPQHFGDGTRLSIL.

The sample holds a few counts of this clonotype. Germline and junction disagree at one end, which may indicate a read error. The CDR3 coding sequence is TGTGCCAGCAGATTAGCGGCCCCCTACGAGCAGTACTTC. Translation gives CASRLAAPYEQYF. The chain uses TRBV7-9 and TRBJ2-7; perhaps TRBD2 as D (6 bases). Germline V gene lookup returns CDR1 SEHNR and CDR2 FQNEAQ (reference sequence). This CDR3 spans 13 amino acids.

In this sample, this clonotype turned up a few times. V and J are TRBV4-3 and TRBJ2-1; TRBD2 matches at 7 bases. With 0 bases clipped from V and 7 bases from J, the junction kept 9 bases outside the gene matches. Germline values: CDR1 LGHNA, CDR2 YSLEER. The CDR3 sequence is 16 residues long. The CDR3 nucleotides are TGCGCCAGCAGCCAAGATTATGGACTAGGAATGAATGAGCAGTTCTTC. This sequence encodes CASSQDYGLGMNEQFF.

The table lists this clonotype with a few counts. The chain recombines TRBV30 with TRBJ1-2; TRBD1 is a possible D gene (5 bases). Germline V gives CDR1 GTSNPN, CDR2 SVGIG (reference sequence). Trimming stripped 2 bases from V and 8 bases from J, with 24 bases between. The CDR3 extends over 16 amino acids. The CDR3 loop is CAWSPGYAFLPGGYTF. DNA for the CDR3: TGTGCCTGGAGTCCAGGGTACGCCTTCCTACCGGGCGGCTACACCTTC.

This clonotype was seen more than once but under ten times. The chain employs TRBV20-1 and TRBJ2-5; 7 bases agree with TRBD2. The CDR3 runs 14 residues. Trimming removed 0 bases from V and 4 bases from J; junction bases left unmatched: 5. The germline V gene encodes CDR1 DFQATT and CDR2 SNEGSKA (reference sequence). As DNA, the CDR3 is TGCAGTGCTAGAGACGGGGGAGGGCCAGAGACCCAGTACTTC. Its protein product is CSARDGGGPETQYF.

The V gene is TRBV12-3 or TRBV12-4, the J gene TRBJ2-7; maybe TRBD2 (6 bases). Trimming shortened V by 5 bases and J by 3 bases, and 14 bases separated the two germline ends. The CDR3 runs 14 residues. CDR3 sequence: CASSGGLAYYEQYF. CDR3 in DNA: TGTGCCAGCAGTGGGGGACTGGCTTACTACGAGCAGTACTTC.

This clonotype was counted at least ten times. V gene TRBV29-1 combines with J gene TRBJ1-2, with TRBD1 matching 8 bases. The CDR3 extends over 13 amino acids. The trim removed 3 bases at V and 6 bases at J, leaving 6 bases unmatched. Germline V lookup: CDR1 SQVTM, CDR2 ANQGSEA. The DNA of the CDR3 is TGCAGCGTTGAGGGCCAGGGGGCTAATGGCTACACCTTC. Protein product: CSVEGQGANGYTF.

To note about this clonotype: A read error may be the cause here, since a much bigger clone is one base away. The chain carries TRBV3-1 and TRBJ1-1; possibly TRBD1 for D (5 bases). Germline values: CDR1 LGHDT, CDR2 YNNKEL (reference sequence). The CDR3 extends over 18 amino acids. The chain's CDR3 is CASCQEEGRWGMNTEAFF. Written as DNA, the CDR3 is TGTGCCAGCTGCCAAGAGGAAGGCAGGTGGGGGATGAACACTGAAGCTTTCTTT.

The gene calls are TRBV6-1 and TRBJ2-3; D gene uncertain. Germline V lookup: CDR1 MNHNS, CDR2 SASEGT. Trimming left V 6 bases short and J 1 base short, with 11 bases between. The CDR3 consists of 14 residues. The CDR3 reads CASSLLRGTDTQYF. In nucleotides, the CDR3 is TGTGCCAGCAGCCTTTTACGGGGCACAGATACGCAGTATTTT.

This clonotype was observed at least ten times. J is TRBJ1-5 and V is TRBV7-8; D remains unclear. Trimming stripped 4 bases from V and 3 bases from J, with 16 bases between. In germline, CDR1 is SGHVS, CDR2 FQNEAQ. The CDR3 spans 16 residues. This CDR3 is CASSWSWQVANQPQHF. In DNA form, the CDR3 reads TGTGCCAGCAGCTGGAGTTGGCAGGTGGCCAATCAGCCCCAGCATTTT. Full variable domain (outside the CDR3, taken from reference TRBV7-8 and TRBJ1-5): GAGVSQSPRYKVAKRGQDVALRCDPISGHVSLFWYQQALGQGPEFLTYFQNEAQLDKSGLPSDRFFAERPEGSVSTLKIQRTQQEDSAVYLCASSWSWQVANQPQHFGDGTRLSIL.

This clonotype was picked up a small number of times. The J gene is TRBJ1-1, the V gene TRBV5-1; D is undetermined. Trimming took off 1 base at V and 1 base at J, with 8 bases between the two ends. The CDR3 length is 14 residues. The V gene's germline CDR1 is SGHRS and CDR2 YFSETQ. The CDR3, as DNA: TGCGCCAGCAGCTTGCGGGCAGAGAACACTGAAGCTTTCTTT. This gives the protein CASSLRAENTEAFF.